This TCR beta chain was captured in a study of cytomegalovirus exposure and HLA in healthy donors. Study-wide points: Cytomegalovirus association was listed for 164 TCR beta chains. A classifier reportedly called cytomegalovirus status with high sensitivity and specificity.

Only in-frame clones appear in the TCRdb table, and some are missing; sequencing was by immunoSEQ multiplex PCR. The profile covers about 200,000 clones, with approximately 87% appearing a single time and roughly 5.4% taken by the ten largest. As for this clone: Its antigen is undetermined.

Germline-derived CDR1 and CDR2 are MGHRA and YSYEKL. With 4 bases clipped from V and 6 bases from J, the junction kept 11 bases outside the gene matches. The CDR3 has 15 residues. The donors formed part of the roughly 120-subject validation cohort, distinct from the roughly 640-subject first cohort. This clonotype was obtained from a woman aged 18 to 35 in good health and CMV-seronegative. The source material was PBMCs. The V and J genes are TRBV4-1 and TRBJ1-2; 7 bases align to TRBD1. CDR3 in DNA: TGCGCCAGCAGCCGCACTCCAGAGACAGGGAATGGCTACACCTTC. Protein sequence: CASSRTPETGNGYTF.